These T cell receptor beta chains were read from a single sample in a study of T-cell memory formation after mild COVID-19. TCRdb redid the calling of the 5' RACE reads with MiXCR, one entry per CDR3 protein. Of hundreds of thousands of distinct CDR3 sequences in the sample, about 16% were seen once. Sequencing was carried out using PBMCs or a T cell subset sorted from them (not recorded which). The receptors derive from an adult woman who had mild COVID-19 (a few samples of this study predate the infection). Cell type and time point are not known. CDR3s include the opening cysteine and the closing phenylalanine or tryptophan. D genes are given only for firm matches. The size entry is marked missing in some rows and otherwise reads once, few, many or a size class.

j_call clone_size d_call v_call cdr3_aa cdr3_nt
TRBJ1-5 . . TRBV19 CATRGGHSNQPQHF TGTGCCACCCGAGGGGGACACAGCAATCAGCCCCAGCATTTT
TRBJ2-5 few . TRBV7-3 CASSLNGGTMETQYF TGTGCCAGCAGCCTAAACGGGGGAACGATGGAGACCCAGTACTTC
TRBJ2-7 . . TRBV18 CASSPPGRFYEQYF TGTGCCAGCTCACCACCTGGACGGTTCTACGAGCAGTACTTC
TRBJ2-1 few TRBD2 TRBV7-7 CASSSGLGLAGNEQFF TGTGCTAGCAGCTCCGGATTGGGACTAGCGGGAAATGAGCAGTTCTTC
TRBJ1-4 . . TRBV20-1 CSALHKAAEKLFF TGCAGTGCTCTACACAAGGCGGCAGAAAAACTGTTTTTT
TRBJ2-2 . TRBD2 TRBV11-3 CASSLTWGLAGAHTGELFF TGTGCCAGCAGCTTAACCTGGGGACTAGCGGGAGCTCACACCGGGGAGCTGTTTTTT
TRBJ2-7 few . TRBV18 CASSPQGSSYEQYF TGTGCCAGCTCACCCCAGGGGAGCTCCTACGAGCAGTACTTC
TRBJ2-2 few . TRBV5-1 CASSLSGASAGELFF TGCGCCAGCAGCTTGAGTGGGGCCTCGGCCGGGGAGCTGTTTTTT
TRBJ2-2 many TRBD1 TRBV5-1 CASSRTGQGNTGELFF TGCGCCAGCAGCCGGACCGGACAGGGTAACACCGGGGAGCTGTTTTTT
TRBJ2-5 few . TRBV5-4 CASSPGPATQYF TGTGCCAGCAGCCCTGGGCCGGCAACCCAGTACTTC
TRBJ1-2 many . TRBV3-1 CASSQVLRGGGGGYTF TGTGCCAGCAGCCAAGTCCTTCGGGGCGGGGGCGGTGGCTACACCTTC
TRBJ1-1 few . TRBV25-1 CASSPRQGGTEAFF TGTGCCAGCAGTCCCCGTCAGGGAGGTACTGAAGCTTTCTTT
TRBJ2-7 few TRBD1 TRBV3-1 CASSQVPDRQYEQYF TGTGCCAGCAGCCAAGTACCGGACAGGCAGTACGAGCAGTACTTC
TRBJ2-1 few . TRBV18 CASSPSGGGFGNEQFF TGTGCCAGCTCACCTTCTGGGGGAGGTTTTGGCAATGAGCAGTTCTTC
TRBJ1-1 . . TRBV29-1 CSVGGGMNTEAFF TGCAGCGTGGGCGGCGGAATGAACACTGAAGCTTTCTTT
TRBJ1-5 few . TRBV21-1 CASSKGGFGGTGLSFSNQPQHF TGTGCCAGCAGCAAAGGAGGGTTCGGGGGGACCGGACTATCGTTTAGCAATCAGCCCCAGCATTTT
TRBJ2-4 once . TRBV14 CASSPLGIAKNIQYF TGTGCCAGCAGCCCCCTTGGGATAGCCAAAAACATTCAGTACTTC
TRBJ2-7 . TRBD1 TRBV7-9 CASSFWDRNYEQYF TGTGCCAGCAGCTTTTGGGACAGAAACTACGAGCAGTACTTC
TRBJ2-7 few . TRBV7-2 CASSLRGASSYEQYF TGTGCCAGCAGCTTACGGGGGGCGAGCTCCTACGAGCAGTACTTC
TRBJ2-5 . . TRBV7-9 CASSPTGRLQETQYF TGTGCCAGCAGCCCGACAGGGAGGTTACAAGAGACCCAGTACTTC
TRBJ2-7 many TRBD2 TRBV4-2 CASSQESGSYEQYF TGTGCCAGCAGCCAAGAAAGCGGGAGCTACGAGCAGTACTTC
TRBJ1-1 . . TRBV12-3/TRBV12-4 CASSIRGRATEAFF TGTGCCAGCAGTATACGAGGGCGGGCGACTGAAGCTTTCTTT
TRBJ2-7 few TRBD1 TRBV12-3/TRBV12-4 CASSLTGLQEEQYF TGTGCCAGCAGTTTGACAGGGCTTCAGGAGGAGCAGTACTTC
TRBJ1-3 . . TRBV30 CAWSGHSGNTIYF TGTGCCTGGAGCGGACACTCTGGAAACACCATATATTTT
TRBJ2-5 . . TRBV20-1 CSARDPGGGWGLQETQYF TGCAGTGCTAGAGACCCCGGGGGAGGATGGGGGCTCCAAGAGACCCAGTACTTC
TRBJ2-3 many TRBD1 TRBV19 CASSGQGAADTQYF TGTGCCAGTAGCGGACAGGGGGCGGCAGATACGCAGTATTTT
TRBJ2-5 . . TRBV9 CASSVSQQETQYF TGTGCCAGCAGCGTATCACAGCAAGAGACCCAGTACTTC
TRBJ1-3 . TRBD1 TRBV9 CASSVDQGATGNTIYF TGTGCCAGCAGCGTAGATCAGGGGGCAACTGGAAACACCATATATTTT